This T cell receptor beta chain was obtained from a study of CD8 T cells in ankylosing spondylitis. Study-level findings and limits: Seemingly distinctive of ankylosing spondylitis blood was a TCR beta motif formed by eight highly homologous variants.

This clonotype was seen only a few times. The antigen is unknown. This CDR3 has 15 residues. CDR1 is SGHRS and CDR2 is YFSETQ in the germline V gene. V was trimmed by 0 bases and J by 5 bases, leaving 11 bases between them. A single record per CDR3 protein comes from TCRdb applying MiXCR to the 5' RACE reads. The repertoire consists of about 500,000 distinct CDR3 sequences, with approximately 12% occurring once and the leading ten covering nearly 7%. The V gene is TRBV5-1, the J gene TRBJ2-2, with D possibly being TRBD2 (5 bases). This sequence originates from a male donor with ankylosing spondylitis. The source material was blood, either unsorted or a sorted T cell fraction (not recorded which). CDR3 loop: CASSLDGPGTGELFF. As DNA, the CDR3 is TGCGCCAGCAGCTTGGACGGACCGGGGACCGGGGAGCTGTTTTTT.